The present T cell receptor beta chain was sequenced within a study of blood T cell repertoires in COVID-19. Looking at the study overall: Samples came from the United States, Italy and Spain, spanning acute and convalescent COVID-19.

Using immunoSEQ multiplex PCR, the repertoire was profiled, and TCRdb retains in-frame clones only, with some absent. The sample lists about 310,000 clones; 89% were seen once. CDR3 length: 17 residues. The germline V gene encodes CDR1 MGHRA and CDR2 YSYEKL. V lost 0 bases to trimming and J lost 3 bases; unmatched junction nucleotides: 8. The origin of this receptor is a middle-aged woman who had recovered from COVID-19. The chain couples TRBV4-1 to TRBJ2-7, with 10 bases fitting TRBD2. Specimen: PBMCs or T cells enriched from blood (not recorded which). The CDR3: CASSQESQAGGDYEQYF. The CDR3 DNA sequence: TGCGCCAGCAGCCAAGAATCCCAAGCGGGGGGGGACTACGAGCAGTACTTC.